A single sample is the source of the 28 T cell receptor beta chains below, sequenced in a study of T cell responses to AZD1222 COVID-19 vaccine. Here immunoSEQ multiplex PCR was the method, and the copy in TCRdb shows in-frame clones only, minus some. The profile covers more than 150,000 clones, with approximately 89% appearing a single time and approximately 3.7% taken by the ten largest. The sequencing used peripheral blood, collected 28 days after the second AZD1222 dose. These receptor sequences come from an adult who received the AZD1222 COVID-19 vaccine.

The V and J genes are TRBV28 and TRBJ2-7, with 8 bases that match TRBD2. Looked up from germline, CDR1 is MDHEN and CDR2 is SYDVKM. This CDR3 has 15 amino acids. Trimming at V came to 4 bases and at J to 4 bases, leaving 9 bases not matched to a gene. CDR3 in DNA: TGTGCCAGCAGTTCCCTAGCGGGCGGGGCTTACGAGCAGTACTTC. Translation gives CASSSLAGGAYEQYF.

The rearrangement joins TRBV3-1 (or the pseudogene TRBV3-2) to TRBJ1-1, with D possibly TRBD1 on 5 matching bases. The CDR3 is made up of 15 amino acids. Deletions cut 0 bases from V and 3 bases from J, with 11 bases between. The germline CDR1 and CDR2 sequences are LGHDT and YNNKEL (reference sequence). The CDR3 spells CASSQDTGGYTEAFF. CDR3 DNA: TGTGCCAGCAGCCAAGATACCGGGGGTTACACTGAAGCTTTCTTT.

The V call is TRBV29-1, the J call TRBJ2-1; D might be TRBD1 (6 bases). The V end lost 6 bases, the J end lost 6 bases, and 15 bases lay between the germline ends. Germline lookup yields CDR1 SQVTM and CDR2 ANQGSEA. This CDR3 has 13 residues. The CDR3 sequence: CSVAGTLFNEQFF. CDR3 sequence (DNA): TGCAGCGTGGCCGGGACATTATTCAATGAGCAGTTCTTC.

The genes are TRBV7-3 and TRBJ2-3, with 9 bases identical to TRBD2. The ends lost 0 bases at V and 2 bases at J; junction bases unmatched: 6. Per germline, CDR1 SGHTA and CDR2 FQGTGA. CDR3 length equals 17 residues. In nucleotides, the CDR3 is TGTGCCAGCAGCTTAACGAGGGTAGCGGGGGACACAGATACGCAGTATTTT. Protein product: CASSLTRVAGDTDTQYF.

This clone showed up just once. This chain connects TRBV1 to TRBJ2-5. TRBV1 is a pseudogene. The CDR3 extends over 14 amino acids. The CDR3, as DNA: TGCACCAGCAGCCGGGTTCACCCCAAAGAGACCCAGTACTTC. Encoded protein: CTSSRVHPKETQYF.

V gene TRBV19 combines with J gene TRBJ1-3; the match to TRBD1 covers 9 bases. CDR3 length: 14 residues. V lost 9 bases, J lost 8 bases, and 11 bases stayed unmatched. Germline loops: CDR1 LNHDA, CDR2 SQIVND (reference sequence). The chain's CDR3 is CASLNRGPIDTIYF. The DNA for the CDR3 is TGTGCCAGCCTCAACAGGGGGCCAATTGACACCATATATTTT.

The chain has TRBV28 and TRBJ1-1; no clear D. Trimming shortened V by 3 bases and J by 8 bases, and 7 bases separated the two germline ends. The CDR3 runs 11 residues. The germline V gene has CDR1 MDHEN and CDR2 SYDVKM. CDR3 sequence: CASSFYTEAFF. CDR3 nucleotide sequence: TGTGCCAGCAGTTTTTATACAGAAGCTTTCTTT. The full variable domain, with the rest looked up from reference TRBV28 and TRBJ1-1, is DVKVTQSSRYLVKRTGEKVFLECVQDMDHENMFWYRQDPGLGLRLIYFSYDVKMKEKGDIPEGYSVSREKKERFSLILESASTNQTSMYLCASSFYTEAFFGQGTRLTVV.

The rearrangement joins TRBV28 to TRBJ1-5; a possible D gene is TRBD1 (6 bases). V shed 8 bases and J shed 2 bases, with 16 bases lying between them. Germline V CDR1 and CDR2: MDHEN, SYDVKM. This CDR3 contains 15 residues. CDR3 sequence reads: CASLLGGYGNQPQHF. As DNA, the CDR3 is TGTGCCAGCCTCCTGGGGGGCTATGGCAATCAGCCCCAGCATTTT. Using reference TRBV28 and TRBJ1-5 for the parts outside the CDR3, the full variable domain is DVKVTQSSRYLVKRTGEKVFLECVQDMDHENMFWYRQDPGLGLRLIYFSYDVKMKEKGDIPEGYSVSREKKERFSLILESASTNQTSMYLCASLLGGYGNQPQHFGDGTRLSIL.

The V and J genes are TRBV4-1 and TRBJ1-5; TRBD1 is a possible D gene (5 bases). This CDR3 is built from 13 residues. Germline CDR1 is MGHRA and CDR2 is YSYEKL. V shed 4 bases and J shed 9 bases, with 13 bases lying between them. The CDR3 DNA sequence: TGCGCCAGCAGCCTACAGGTTTTTTGGCCCCAGCATTTT. Translated, it gives CASSLQVFWPQHF.

The chain has TRBV9 and TRBJ2-2; D perhaps matches TRBD1 (6 bases). The CDR3 sequence is 14 residues long. The germline CDR1 and CDR2 sequences are SGDLS and YYNGEE. V gave up 3 bases and J gave up 4 bases, with 10 bases separating them. The CDR3 spells CASSERRGTGELFF. The DNA for the CDR3 is TGTGCCAGCAGCGAGCGCAGGGGCACCGGGGAGCTGTTTTTT.

The chain recombines TRBV6-5 with TRBJ2-2, with D possibly being TRBD2 (6 bases). CDR3 length: 14 residues. The germline CDR1 and CDR2 sequences are MNHEY and SVGAGI. Trimming pared 7 bases from V and 4 bases from J, leaving 13 bases between. The CDR3 loop reads CASTREWATGELFF. The DNA for the CDR3 is TGTGCCAGCACACGGGAGTGGGCCACCGGGGAGCTGTTTTTT.

The V call is TRBV3-1 (or the pseudogene TRBV3-2), the J call TRBJ2-7; 7 positions match TRBD2. This CDR3 is 14 amino acids long. After removal of 4 bases from V and 5 bases from J, the junction contained 8 bases not matched to a gene. Germline V lookup: CDR1 LGHDT, CDR2 YNNKEL (reference sequence). CDR3 DNA: TGTGCCAGCAGCCCCGGAGGGAGGGTCGACGAGCAGTACTTC. As protein: CASSPGGRVDEQYF.

This clone was picked up one time. J is TRBJ1-2 and V is TRBV27, with a tentative D call TRBD1 (6 bases). CDR1 is MNHEY, CDR2 SMNVEV, per germline (reference sequence). V dropped 6 bases and J dropped 5 bases, with 19 bases sitting between them. The CDR3 extends over 15 amino acids. The CDR3 here is CASSPRVGGYYGYTF. In DNA, the CDR3 is TGTGCCAGCAGCCCCCGGGTGGGGGGCTATTATGGCTACACCTTC.

The chain is built from TRBV28 and TRBJ2-3, with D possibly TRBD1 on 6 matching bases. This CDR3 comprises 11 residues. Germline V gene lookup returns CDR1 MDHEN and CDR2 SYDVKM. The ends were cut back, 7 bases at V and 7 bases at J, with 9 bases in the middle. CDR3 nucleotides: TGTGCCAGCAAAACAGGGAATACGCAGTATTTT. As protein: CASKTGNTQYF.

CDR3: CASSRRIRGQDGYTF. The CDR3 nucleotides are TGTGCCAGCAGCCGCAGGATCAGGGGGCAGGATGGCTACACCTTC. This chain uses TRBV5-6 with TRBJ1-2; 8 bases are shared with TRBD1. Germline V CDR1 and CDR2: SGHDT, YYEEEE. Trimming took 4 bases from V and 6 from J; bases not matched to a gene: 11. This CDR3 is 15 amino acids long.

This chain links TRBV3-1 (or the pseudogene TRBV3-2) with TRBJ1-3; D possibly corresponds to TRBD1 (6 bases). This CDR3 has 17 amino acids. V was clipped by 1 base and J by 0 bases, with 13 bases between them. Germline assignment: CDR1 LGHDT and CDR2 YNNKEL (reference sequence). DNA of the CDR3: TGTGCCAGCAGCCAAGCAACGACAGGATTCTCTGGAAACACCATATATTTT. Protein product: CASSQATTGFSGNTIYF.

The rearrangement uses TRBV3-1 (or the pseudogene TRBV3-2) and TRBJ2-7; D is tentatively TRBD1 or TRBD2 (5 bases each). Germline V gene data show CDR1 as LGHDT and CDR2 as YNNKEL (reference sequence). This CDR3 has 13 amino acids. Trimming removed 3 bases at V and 2 bases at J, with 8 bases between. The CDR3 sequence: CASSHPGPYEQYF. As DNA, the CDR3 is TGTGCCAGCAGCCACCCGGGGCCCTACGAGCAGTACTTC.

This clone appeared once. V is TRBV30 and J is TRBJ1-3; D is unresolved. V was trimmed by 2 bases and J by 2 bases, leaving 10 bases between them. The CDR3 extends over 14 amino acids. The germline gives CDR1 GTSNPN, CDR2 SVGIG (reference sequence). CDR3: CAWSQGITGNTIYF. The CDR3 bases are TGTGCCTGGAGTCAAGGCATAACTGGAAACACCATATATTTT.

The chain combines TRBV30 with TRBJ2-5, with 7 nucleotides matching TRBD1. The CDR3 runs 17 residues. With V trimmed by 0 bases and J by 2 bases, 12 bases remained unmatched. Per the germline V gene, CDR1 is GTSNPN and CDR2 is SVGIG (reference sequence). CDR3 sequence: CAWSVQEPGQRQETQYF. For the CDR3, the DNA is TGTGCCTGGAGTGTACAAGAGCCGGGACAGAGGCAAGAGACCCAGTACTTC.

This sequence joins TRBV14 and TRBJ1-5, with no clear D. V lost 3 bases, J lost 6 bases, and 15 bases lay in between. Germline CDR1 is SGHDN and CDR2 is FVKESK. CDR3 length: 15 residues. The CDR3 here is CASSQLGPPGQPQHF. In DNA, the CDR3 is TGTGCCAGCAGCCAGCTCGGTCCCCCGGGTCAGCCCCAGCATTTT.

The rearrangement links TRBV5-3 to TRBJ1-4; D remains ambiguous. TRBV5-3 is filed as an ORF, its function uncertain. V was pared by 0 bases and J by 2 bases, with 8 bases between. The CDR3 has 15 residues. This CDR3 is CARSLASGTNEKLFF. Written as DNA, the CDR3 is TGTGCCAGAAGCTTGGCTAGTGGGACTAATGAAAAACTGTTTTTT.

The CDR3 loop reads CASGNNYEQYF. Here the CDR3 DNA reads TGTGCCAGCGGGAATAACTACGAGCAGTACTTC. The chain carries TRBV2 and TRBJ2-7, with unresolved D. V lost 8 bases, J lost 3 bases, and 8 bases lay in between. From germline, CDR1 is SNHLY and CDR2 FYNNEI. The CDR3 is made up of 11 amino acids. Based on the CDR3 plus reference TRBV2 and TRBJ2-7, the full variable domain is EPEVTQTPSHQVTQMGQEVILRCVPISNHLYFYWYRQILGQKVEFLVSFYNNEISEKSEIFDDQFSVERPDGSNFTLKIRSTKLEDSAMYFCASGNNYEQYFGPGTRLTVT.

The rearrangement uses TRBV20-1 and TRBJ2-7, with D unresolved. The germline gives CDR1 DFQATT, CDR2 SNEGSKA (reference sequence). V was pared by 3 bases and J by 5 bases, with 11 bases between. The CDR3 has 12 amino acids. CDR3: CSASAVYDEQYF. CDR3 coding DNA: TGCAGTGCTAGTGCAGTTTACGACGAGCAGTACTTC.

The chain carries TRBV5-4 and TRBJ1-2; D might be TRBD1 (5 bases). Germline V gives CDR1 SGHNT, CDR2 YYREEE (reference sequence). The ends were cut back, 3 bases at V and 4 bases at J, with 13 bases in the middle. The CDR3 consists of 14 residues. CDR3 sequence (DNA): TGTGCCAGCAGCTCAGCTACAGGCGTCTATGGCTACACCTTC. Its protein is CASSSATGVYGYTF.

This chain uses TRBV16 with TRBJ1-1; D unresolved. Trimming removed 0 bases at V and 3 bases at J, with 8 bases between. This CDR3 contains 14 residues. CDR1 and CDR2 from the germline V gene are KGHSY and FQNENV. CDR3 nucleotide sequence: TGTGCCAGCAGCCAATCTCCGACGTACACTGAAGCTTTCTTT. Protein: CASSQSPTYTEAFF.

This clone was seen more than once but under ten times. The CDR3 sequence is CASSSGLSSYNEQFF. The CDR3 DNA reads as TGTGCCAGCAGTTCCGGACTCAGCTCCTACAATGAGCAGTTCTTC. V usage is TRBV5-6 and J usage is TRBJ2-1; possible D gene TRBD2, 5 bases. The CDR3 contains 15 residues. Per germline, CDR1 SGHDT and CDR2 YYEEEE. V lost 5 bases, J lost 0 bases, and 12 bases lay in between.

The V call is TRBV5-4, the J call TRBJ1-2; D is unresolved. Germline lookup yields CDR1 SGHNT and CDR2 YYREEE (reference sequence). The germline V and J ends were trimmed by 0 bases and 4 bases, with 13 bases remaining between them. The CDR3 is made up of 15 amino acids. The CDR3 nucleotides read TGTGCCAGCAGCTTGGCGGGGTCAGCCCTCTATGGCTACACCTTC. It codes for CASSLAGSALYGYTF.

This chain links TRBV25-1 with TRBJ2-7; the match to TRBD2 covers 10 bases. V gave up 8 bases and J gave up 5 bases; unmatched junction bases: 6. The CDR3 spans 13 residues. Germline lookup yields CDR1 MGHDK and CDR2 SYGVNS. CDR3 coding DNA: TGTGCCAGCTCTCTAGCGGGAGTAAACGAGCAGTACTTC. Residues: CASSLAGVNEQYF.